This TCR beta chain was retrieved from a study of blood T cell repertoires in COVID-19. TCRdb keeps only in-frame clones here, not all; method: immunoSEQ multiplex PCR. This sample yields tens of thousands of clones, of which 85% to 90% are seen a single time; about 2.5% belongs to the top ten. Germline-derived CDR1 and CDR2 are MGHDK and SYGVNS. This CDR3 has 14 residues. V lost 2 bases to trimming and J lost 6 bases, with 11 bases between them. The V and J genes are TRBV25-1 and TRBJ1-3; no reliable D call. This sequence was found in a human donor in a cohort sampled during active COVID-19. Sequencing input: peripheral blood. The CDR3 loop is CASSEGGLANTIYF. The CDR3 nucleotides read TGTGCCAGCAGTGAAGGTGGGCTTGCAAACACCATATATTTT.